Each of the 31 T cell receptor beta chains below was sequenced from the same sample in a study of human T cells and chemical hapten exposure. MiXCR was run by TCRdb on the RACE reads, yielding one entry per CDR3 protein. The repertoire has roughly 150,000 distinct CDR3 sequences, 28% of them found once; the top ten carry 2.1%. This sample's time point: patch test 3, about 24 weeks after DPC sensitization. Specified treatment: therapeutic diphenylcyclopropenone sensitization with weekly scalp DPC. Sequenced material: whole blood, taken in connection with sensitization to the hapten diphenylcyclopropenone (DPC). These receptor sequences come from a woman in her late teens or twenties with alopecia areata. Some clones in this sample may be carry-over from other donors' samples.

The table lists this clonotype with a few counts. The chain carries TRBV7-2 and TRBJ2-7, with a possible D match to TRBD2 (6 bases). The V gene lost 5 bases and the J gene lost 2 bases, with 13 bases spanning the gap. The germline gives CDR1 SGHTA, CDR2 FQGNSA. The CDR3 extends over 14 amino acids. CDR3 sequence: CASSRDLDTYEQYF. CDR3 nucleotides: TGTGCCAGCAGCCGGGACTTGGATACCTACGAGCAGTACTTC. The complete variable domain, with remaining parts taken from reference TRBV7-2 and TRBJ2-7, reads GAGVSQSPSNKVTEKGKDVELRCDPISGHTALYWYRQSLGQGLEFLIYFQGNSAPDKSGLPSDRFSAERTGGSVSTLTIQRTQQEDSAVYLCASSRDLDTYEQYFGPGTRLTVT.

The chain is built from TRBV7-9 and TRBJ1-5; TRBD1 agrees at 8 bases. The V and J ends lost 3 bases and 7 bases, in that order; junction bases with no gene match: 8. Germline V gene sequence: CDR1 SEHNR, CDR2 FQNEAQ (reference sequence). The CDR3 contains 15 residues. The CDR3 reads CASSFAGGARQPQHF. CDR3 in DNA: TGTGCCAGCAGCTTCGCAGGGGGCGCAAGGCAGCCCCAGCATTTT.

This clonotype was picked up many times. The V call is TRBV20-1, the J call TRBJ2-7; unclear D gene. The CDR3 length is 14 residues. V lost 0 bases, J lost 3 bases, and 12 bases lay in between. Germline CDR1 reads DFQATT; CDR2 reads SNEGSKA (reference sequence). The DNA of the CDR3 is TGCAGTGCTAGAGATCCCCCAATGAACTACGAGCAGTACTTC. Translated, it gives CSARDPPMNYEQYF.

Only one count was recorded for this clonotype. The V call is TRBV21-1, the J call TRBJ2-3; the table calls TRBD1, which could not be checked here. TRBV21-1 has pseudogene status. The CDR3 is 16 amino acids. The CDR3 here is CASSSGDRSSTDTQYF. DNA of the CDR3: TGTGCCAGCAGCAGCGGGGACCGCTCTAGCACAGATACGCAGTATTTT.

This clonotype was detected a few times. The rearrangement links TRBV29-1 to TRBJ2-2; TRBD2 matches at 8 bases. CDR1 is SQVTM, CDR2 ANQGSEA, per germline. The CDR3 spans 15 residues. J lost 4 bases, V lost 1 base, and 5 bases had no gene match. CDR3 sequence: CSVEGGTRRTGELFF. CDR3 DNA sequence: TGCAGCGTTGAAGGTGGGACTAGACGCACCGGGGAGCTGTTTTTT.

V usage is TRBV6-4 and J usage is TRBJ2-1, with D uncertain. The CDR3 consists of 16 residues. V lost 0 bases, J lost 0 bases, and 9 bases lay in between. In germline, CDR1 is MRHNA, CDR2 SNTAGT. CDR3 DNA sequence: TGTGCCAGCAGTGACTCGACTGAGAGCTCCTACAATGAGCAGTTCTTC. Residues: CASSDSTESSYNEQFF.

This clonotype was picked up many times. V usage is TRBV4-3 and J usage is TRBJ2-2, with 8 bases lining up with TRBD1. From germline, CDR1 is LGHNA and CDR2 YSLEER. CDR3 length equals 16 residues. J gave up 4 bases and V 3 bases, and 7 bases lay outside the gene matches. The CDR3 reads CASSQNRGVGTGELFF. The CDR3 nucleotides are TGCGCCAGCAGCCAGAACAGGGGGGTTGGCACCGGGGAGCTGTTTTTT.

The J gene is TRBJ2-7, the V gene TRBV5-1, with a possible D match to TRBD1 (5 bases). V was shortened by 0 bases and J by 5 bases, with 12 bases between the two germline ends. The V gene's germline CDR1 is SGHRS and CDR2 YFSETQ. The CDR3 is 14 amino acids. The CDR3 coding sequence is TGCGCCAGCAGCTTGGTTAAGGGGCAGGACGAGCAGTACTTC. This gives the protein CASSLVKGQDEQYF. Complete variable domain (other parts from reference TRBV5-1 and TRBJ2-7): KAGVTQTPRYLIKTRGQQVTLSCSPISGHRSVSWYQQTPGQGLQFLFEYFSETQRNKGNFPGRFSGRQFSNSRSEMNVSTLELGDSALYLCASSLVKGQDEQYFGPGTRLTVT.

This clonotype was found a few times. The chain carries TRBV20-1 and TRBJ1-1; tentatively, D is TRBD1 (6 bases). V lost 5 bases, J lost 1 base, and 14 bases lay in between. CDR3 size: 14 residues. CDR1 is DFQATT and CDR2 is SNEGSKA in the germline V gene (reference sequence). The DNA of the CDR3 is TGCAGTGCTCAGACTGGACAGAAGAACACTGAAGCTTTCTTT. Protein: CSAQTGQKNTEAFF.

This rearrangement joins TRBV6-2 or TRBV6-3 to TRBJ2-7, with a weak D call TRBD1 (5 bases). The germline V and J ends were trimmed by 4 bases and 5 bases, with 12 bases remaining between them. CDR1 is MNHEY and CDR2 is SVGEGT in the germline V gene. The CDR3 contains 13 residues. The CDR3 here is CASSSRGHDEQYF. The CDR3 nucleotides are TGTGCCAGCAGTTCAAGGGGCCATGACGAGCAGTACTTC.

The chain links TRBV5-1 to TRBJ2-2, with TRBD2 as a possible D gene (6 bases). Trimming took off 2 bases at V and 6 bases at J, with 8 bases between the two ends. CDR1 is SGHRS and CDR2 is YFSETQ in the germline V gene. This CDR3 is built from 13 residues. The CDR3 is CASSFSGAGELFF. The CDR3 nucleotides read TGCGCCAGCAGCTTCTCGGGGGCCGGGGAGCTGTTTTTT.

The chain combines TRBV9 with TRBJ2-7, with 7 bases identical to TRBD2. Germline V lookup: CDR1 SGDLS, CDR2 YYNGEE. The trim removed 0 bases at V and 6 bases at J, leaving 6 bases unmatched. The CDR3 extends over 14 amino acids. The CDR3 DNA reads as TGTGCCAGCAGCGTAGGGGGAGGGCCAGTCGAGCAGTACTTC. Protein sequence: CASSVGGGPVEQYF.

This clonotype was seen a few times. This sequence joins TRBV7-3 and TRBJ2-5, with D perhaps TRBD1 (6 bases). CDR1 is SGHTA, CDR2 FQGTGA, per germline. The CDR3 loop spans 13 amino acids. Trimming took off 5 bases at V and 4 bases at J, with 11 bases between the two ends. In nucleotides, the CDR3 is TGTGCCAGCAGCCCACAGGGCGGAGAGACCCAGTACTTC. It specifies CASSPQGGETQYF.

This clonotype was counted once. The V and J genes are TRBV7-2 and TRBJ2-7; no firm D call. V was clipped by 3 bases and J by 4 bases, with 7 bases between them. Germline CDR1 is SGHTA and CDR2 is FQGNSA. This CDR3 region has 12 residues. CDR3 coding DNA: TGTGCCAGCAGCTTTCCAGGTTACGAGCAGTACTTC. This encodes CASSFPGYEQYF.

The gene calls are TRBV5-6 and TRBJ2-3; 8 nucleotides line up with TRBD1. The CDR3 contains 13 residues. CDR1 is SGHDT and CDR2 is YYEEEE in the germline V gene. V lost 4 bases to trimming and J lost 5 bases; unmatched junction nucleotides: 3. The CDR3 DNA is TGTGCCAGCAGCCCACAGGGGGTAGATACGCAGTATTTT. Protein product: CASSPQGVDTQYF.

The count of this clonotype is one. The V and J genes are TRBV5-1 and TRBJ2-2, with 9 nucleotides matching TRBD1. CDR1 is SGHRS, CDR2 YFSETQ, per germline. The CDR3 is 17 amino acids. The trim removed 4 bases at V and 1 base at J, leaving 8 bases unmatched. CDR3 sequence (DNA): TGCGCCAGCAGCCCCGACCCGGGACAGGGGAACACCGGGGAGCTGTTTTTT. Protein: CASSPDPGQGNTGELFF.

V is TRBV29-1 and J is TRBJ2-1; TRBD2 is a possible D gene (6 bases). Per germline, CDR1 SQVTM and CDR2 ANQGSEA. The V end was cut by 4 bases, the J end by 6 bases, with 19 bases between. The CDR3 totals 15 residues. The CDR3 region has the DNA TGCAGCGTTGCCCGGACCTGGGGGGATGGCAATGAGCAGTTCTTC. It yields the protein CSVARTWGDGNEQFF.

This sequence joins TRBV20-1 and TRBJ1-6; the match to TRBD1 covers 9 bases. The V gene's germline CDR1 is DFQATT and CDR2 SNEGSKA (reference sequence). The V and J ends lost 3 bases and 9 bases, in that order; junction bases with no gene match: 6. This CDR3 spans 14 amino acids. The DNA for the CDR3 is TGCAGTGCTAGGGCTACAGGGGGCATTTCACCCCTCCACTTT. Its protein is CSARATGGISPLHF.

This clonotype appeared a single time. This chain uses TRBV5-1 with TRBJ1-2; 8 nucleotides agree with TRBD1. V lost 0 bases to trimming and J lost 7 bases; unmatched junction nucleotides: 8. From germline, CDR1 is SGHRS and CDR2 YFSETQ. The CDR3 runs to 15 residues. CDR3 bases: TGCGCCAGCAGCTTGGTCTCGGCAGGGGGCGGTGGCTACACCTTC. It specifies CASSLVSAGGGGYTF. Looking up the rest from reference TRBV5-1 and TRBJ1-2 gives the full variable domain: KAGVTQTPRYLIKTRGQQVTLSCSPISGHRSVSWYQQTPGQGLQFLFEYFSETQRNKGNFPGRFSGRQFSNSRSEMNVSTLELGDSALYLCASSLVSAGGGGYTFGSGTRLTVV.

The CDR3 reads CASSQSGRAEGTEAFF. CDR3 coding DNA: TGTGCCAGCAGCCAATCGGGCCGGGCGGAGGGCACTGAAGCTTTCTTT. The chain uses TRBV14 and TRBJ1-1, with D unresolved. The length of the CDR3 is 16 residues. V shed 2 bases and J shed 4 bases, with 17 bases lying between them. The V gene's germline CDR1 is SGHDN and CDR2 FVKESK.

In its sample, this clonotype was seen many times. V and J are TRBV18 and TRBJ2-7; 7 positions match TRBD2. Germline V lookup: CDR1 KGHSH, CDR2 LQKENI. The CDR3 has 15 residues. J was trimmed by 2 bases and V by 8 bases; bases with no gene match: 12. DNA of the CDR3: TGTGCCAGCACTCCGGCGGGAGCGGAAACCTACGAGCAGTACTTC. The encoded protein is CASTPAGAETYEQYF.

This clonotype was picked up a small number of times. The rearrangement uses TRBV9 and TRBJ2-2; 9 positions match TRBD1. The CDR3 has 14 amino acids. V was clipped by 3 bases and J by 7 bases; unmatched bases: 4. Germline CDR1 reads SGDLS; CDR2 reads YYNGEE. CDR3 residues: CASSDGTGHGELFF. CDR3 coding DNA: TGTGCCAGCAGCGATGGGACAGGGCACGGGGAGCTGTTTTTT.

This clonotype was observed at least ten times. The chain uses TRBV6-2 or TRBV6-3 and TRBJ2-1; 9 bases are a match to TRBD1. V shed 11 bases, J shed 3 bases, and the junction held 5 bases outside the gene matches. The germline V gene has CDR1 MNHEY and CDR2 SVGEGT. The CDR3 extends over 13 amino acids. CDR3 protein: CAAAGQGYNEQFF. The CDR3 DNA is TGTGCCGCCGCGGGACAGGGCTACAATGAGCAGTTCTTC.

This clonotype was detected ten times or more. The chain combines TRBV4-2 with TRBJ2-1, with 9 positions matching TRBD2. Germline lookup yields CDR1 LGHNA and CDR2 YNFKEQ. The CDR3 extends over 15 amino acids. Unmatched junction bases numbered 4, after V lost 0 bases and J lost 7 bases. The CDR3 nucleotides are TGTGCCAGCAGCCAAGATGCGGGGGGGGTGAATGAGCAGTTCTTC. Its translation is CASSQDAGGVNEQFF.

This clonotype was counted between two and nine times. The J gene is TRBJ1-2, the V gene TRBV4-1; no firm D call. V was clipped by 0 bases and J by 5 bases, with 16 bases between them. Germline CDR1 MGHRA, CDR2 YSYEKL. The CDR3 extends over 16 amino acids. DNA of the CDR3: TGCGCCAGCAGCCAAGAAGCCGAGGCAGCAATTTATGGCTACACCTTC. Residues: CASSQEAEAAIYGYTF.

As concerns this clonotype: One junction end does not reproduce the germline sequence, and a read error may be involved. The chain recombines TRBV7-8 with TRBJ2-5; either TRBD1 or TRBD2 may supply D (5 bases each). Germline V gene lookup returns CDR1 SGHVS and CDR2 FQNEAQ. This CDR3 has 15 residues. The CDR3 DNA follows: TGTGCCAGCAGCTTAGGGCTAGGGACCCAAGGGACCCAGTACTTC. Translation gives CASSLGLGTQGTQYF.

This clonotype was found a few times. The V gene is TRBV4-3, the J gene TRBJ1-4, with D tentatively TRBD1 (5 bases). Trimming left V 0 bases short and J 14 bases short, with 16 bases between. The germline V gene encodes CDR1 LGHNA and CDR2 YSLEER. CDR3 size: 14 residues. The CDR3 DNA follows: TGCGCCAGCAGCCAAGATGGGGGAGCTGGTGGGCTGTTTTTT. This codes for CASSQDGGAGGLFF.

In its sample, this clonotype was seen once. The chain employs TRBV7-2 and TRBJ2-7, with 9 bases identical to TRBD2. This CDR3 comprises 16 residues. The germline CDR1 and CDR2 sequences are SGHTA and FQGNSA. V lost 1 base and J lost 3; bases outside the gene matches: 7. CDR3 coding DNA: TGTGCCAGCAGCTTAGGAGGAGCTAGCGGGGTCTACGAGCAGTACTTC. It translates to CASSLGGASGVYEQYF.

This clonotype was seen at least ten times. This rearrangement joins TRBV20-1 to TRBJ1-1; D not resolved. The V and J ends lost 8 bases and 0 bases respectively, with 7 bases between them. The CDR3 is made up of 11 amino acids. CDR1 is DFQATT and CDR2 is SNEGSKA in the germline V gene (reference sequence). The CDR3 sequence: CSRTVNTEAFF. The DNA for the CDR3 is TGCAGTCGGACGGTGAACACTGAAGCTTTCTTT.

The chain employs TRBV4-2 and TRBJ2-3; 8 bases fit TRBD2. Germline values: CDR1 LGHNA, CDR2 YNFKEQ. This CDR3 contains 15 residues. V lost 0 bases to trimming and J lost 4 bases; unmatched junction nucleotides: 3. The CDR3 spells CASSQETGGADTQYF. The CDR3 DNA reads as TGTGCCAGCAGCCAAGAGACGGGAGGGGCAGATACGCAGTATTTT.

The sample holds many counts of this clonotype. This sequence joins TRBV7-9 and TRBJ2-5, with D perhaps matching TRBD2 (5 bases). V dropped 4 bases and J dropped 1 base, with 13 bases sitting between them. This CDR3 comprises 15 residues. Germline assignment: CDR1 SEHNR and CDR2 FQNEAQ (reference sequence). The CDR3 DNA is TGTGCCAGCAGCTCGGAGAGAAGCGGCCAAGAGACCCAGTACTTC. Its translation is CASSSERSGQETQYF.